The clone carrying this TCR beta chain came up a few times. Its antigen is not identified. Time point denoted: pre-sensitization, week 0. Treatment: therapeutic diphenylcyclopropenone sensitization with weekly scalp DPC. This specimen belongs to a study of human T cells and chemical hapten exposure. Overall study results and limits: TCRs exceeding 1 in 1000 frequency stayed unchanged with DPC sensitization.

V was pared by 5 bases and J by 3 bases, with 8 bases of the junction left unmatched. The CDR3 is made up of 16 amino acids. CDR1 and CDR2 (germline): SSHAT, FNYEAQ (reference sequence). TCRdb redid the calling of the RACE reads with MiXCR, one entry per CDR3 protein. Here the sample spans fewer than 150,000 distinct CDR3 sequences, roughly 13% being singletons. The receptor's source is a woman aged 18-29 years with alopecia areata. Some clones in this sample may be carry-over from other donors' samples. This chain uses TRBV7-7 with TRBJ1-2; 11 bases match TRBD1. This specimen was whole blood, taken in connection with sensitization to the hapten diphenylcyclopropenone (DPC). CDR3 in amino acids: CASSRTRDRGDYGYTF. The CDR3 DNA reads as TGTGCCAGCAGCCGAACCCGGGACAGGGGGGACTATGGCTACACCTTC.